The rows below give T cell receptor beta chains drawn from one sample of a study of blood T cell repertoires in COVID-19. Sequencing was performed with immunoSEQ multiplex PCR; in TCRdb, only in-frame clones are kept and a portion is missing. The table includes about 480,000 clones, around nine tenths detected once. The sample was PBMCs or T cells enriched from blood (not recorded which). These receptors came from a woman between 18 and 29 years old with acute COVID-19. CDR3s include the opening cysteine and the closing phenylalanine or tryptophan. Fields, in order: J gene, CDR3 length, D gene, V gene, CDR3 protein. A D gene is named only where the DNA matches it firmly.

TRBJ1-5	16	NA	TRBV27	CASSSLGRGSNQPQHF
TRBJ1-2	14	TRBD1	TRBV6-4	CASRETGGNYGYTF
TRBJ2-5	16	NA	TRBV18	CASSPRAGAQQETQYF
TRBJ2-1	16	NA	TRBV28	CASSYNPFGGYNEQFF
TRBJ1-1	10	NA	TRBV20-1	CSATGTQAFF
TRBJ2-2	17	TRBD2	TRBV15	CATSRDRGEGHTGELFF
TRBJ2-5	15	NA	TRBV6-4	CASSAEQGRQETQYF
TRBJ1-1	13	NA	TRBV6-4	CASSDVPGTEAFF
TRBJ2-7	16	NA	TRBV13	CASSLGRTAFGYEQYF
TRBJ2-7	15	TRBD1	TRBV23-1	CASSRPRDRPYEQYF
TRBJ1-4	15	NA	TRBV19	CASTSPGRRNEKLFF
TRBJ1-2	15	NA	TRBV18	CASSPLEQANYGYTF
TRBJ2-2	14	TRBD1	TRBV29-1	CSVDTGGYTGELFF
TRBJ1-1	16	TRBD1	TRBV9	CASSKETEGAGTEAFF
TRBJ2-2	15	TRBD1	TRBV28	CASSLQGDRTGELFF
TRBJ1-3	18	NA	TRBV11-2	CASSPMVLSLISGNTIYF
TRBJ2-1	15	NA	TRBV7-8	CASSLERSGRNEQFF
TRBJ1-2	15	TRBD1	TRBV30	CAWAIFGQGINGYTF
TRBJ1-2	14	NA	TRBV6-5	CASTYSLRVYGYTF
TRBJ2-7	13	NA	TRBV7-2	CASSLDQFYEQYF
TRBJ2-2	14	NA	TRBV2	CASSDQGMAGELFF
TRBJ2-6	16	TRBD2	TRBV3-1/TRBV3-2	CASSQRGGPGANVLTF
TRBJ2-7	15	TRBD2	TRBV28	CASSMPGLAVYEQYF
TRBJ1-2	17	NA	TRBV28	CASSLLYVGPGDYGYTF
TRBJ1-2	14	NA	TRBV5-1	CASSLSGVSYGYTF
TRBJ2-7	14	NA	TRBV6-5	CASSPRGGEYEQYF
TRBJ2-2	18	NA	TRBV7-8	CASSYPIGGWGRTGELFF
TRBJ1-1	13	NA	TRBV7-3	CASSSTARSEAFF
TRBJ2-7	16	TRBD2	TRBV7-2	CASQRTSGIFTYEQYF
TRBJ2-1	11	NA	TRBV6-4	CASSYRPEQFF
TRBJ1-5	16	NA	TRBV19	CASSIEGGSGNQPQHF
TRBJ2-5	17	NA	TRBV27	CASSLSPWGGGQETQYF
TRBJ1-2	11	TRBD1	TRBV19	CASRDRADYTF
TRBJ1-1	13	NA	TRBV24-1	CATSDLFGTEAFF
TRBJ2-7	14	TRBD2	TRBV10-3	CAISGLAGSYEQYF
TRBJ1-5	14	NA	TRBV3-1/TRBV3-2	CASSHRGSNQPQHF
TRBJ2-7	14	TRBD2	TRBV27	CASSHLAGDYEQYF
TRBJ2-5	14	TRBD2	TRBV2	CASSSSGRGETQYF
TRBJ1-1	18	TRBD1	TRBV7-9	CASSLARTGGELGTEAFF
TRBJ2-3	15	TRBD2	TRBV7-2	CASSLLAGVADTQYF
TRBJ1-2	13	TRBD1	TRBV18	CASSPRGDGGYTF
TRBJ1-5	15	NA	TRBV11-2	CASSPSGRVGQPQHF
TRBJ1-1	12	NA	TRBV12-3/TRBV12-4	CASSPRGSEAFF
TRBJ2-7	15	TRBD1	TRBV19	CASSSNRGRGYEQYF
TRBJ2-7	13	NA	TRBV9	CASSLPDSYEQYF
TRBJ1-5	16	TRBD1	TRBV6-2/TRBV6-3	CASSYIPRTGRQPQHF
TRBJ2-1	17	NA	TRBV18	CASSPPLARPDYNEQFF
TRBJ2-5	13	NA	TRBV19	CASTPTGKETQYF
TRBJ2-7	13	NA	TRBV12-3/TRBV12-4	CASSPQVLYEQYF
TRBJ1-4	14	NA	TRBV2	CASGEGTGNEKLFF
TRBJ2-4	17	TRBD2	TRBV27	CASSHGTSGRGKNIQYF
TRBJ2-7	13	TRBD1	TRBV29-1	CSVPGTGRYEQYF
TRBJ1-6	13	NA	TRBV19	CASSSTLNSPLHF
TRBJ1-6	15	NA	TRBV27	CASSPDGSGNSPLHF
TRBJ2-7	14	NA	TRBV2	CASTPGTYSYEQYF
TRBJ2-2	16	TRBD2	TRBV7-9	CASSLRTSGGPGELFF